This T cell receptor (beta chain) was sequenced for a study of T-cell reconstitution after alpha-beta-depleted transplantation in children. Study-wide findings and caveats: As was reported, about two months after transplant, alpha-beta T cells came from several hundred expanded graft clones. Newly produced T cells mostly provided counts and TCRbeta diversity after one year, as hyperexpanded clones declined. There were some patients whose high TCRbeta diversity at day 60 came from surviving recipient T cells and thymic progenitors.

Unique molecular identifiers were used in preparing the TCRbeta library. TCRdb re-analysed the PCR reads in MiXCR, keeping a single row per CDR3 protein. Of 450,000 to 600,000 distinct CDR3 sequences listed, under 15% were seen once; the top ten hold around 2.2%. In this sample, this clonotype turned up a few times. Its antigen is unknown. The length of the CDR3 is 16 residues. Losses at the gene ends were 4 bases for V and 4 bases for J; bases not matched to a gene: 8. The germline V gene has CDR1 SGHTA and CDR2 FQGTGA. The chain joins TRBV7-3 to TRBJ2-3, with 10 nucleotides matching TRBD1. Sequences were derived from PBMCs, mostly from graft donor cells, sampled 360 days after TCRalphabeta/CD19-depleted stem cell transplant. This TCR derives from a male patient between 5 and 17 years old who had a stem cell transplant for acute myeloid leukemia, so the T cells may come from the graft donor. The CDR3 region is CASSYQAGTGADTQYF. The DNA of the CDR3 is TGTGCCAGCAGCTACCAGGCGGGGACAGGGGCAGATACGCAGTATTTT.